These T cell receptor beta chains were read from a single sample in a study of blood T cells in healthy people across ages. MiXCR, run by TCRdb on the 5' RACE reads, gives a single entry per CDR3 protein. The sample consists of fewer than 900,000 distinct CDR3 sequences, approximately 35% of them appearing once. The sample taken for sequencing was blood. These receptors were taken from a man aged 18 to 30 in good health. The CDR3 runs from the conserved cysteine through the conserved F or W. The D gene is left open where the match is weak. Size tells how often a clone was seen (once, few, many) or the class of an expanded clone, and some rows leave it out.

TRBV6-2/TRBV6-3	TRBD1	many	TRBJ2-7	TGTGCCAGCAGTCAAGGACAGGGGGAGTACTTC	CASSQGQGEYF
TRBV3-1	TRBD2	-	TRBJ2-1	TGTGCCAGCAGTTCCGGGACTAGCGAGAATGAGCAGTTCTTC	CASSSGTSENEQFF
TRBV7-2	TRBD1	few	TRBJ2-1	TGTGCCAGCAGCCTTACCCTCGGACAGGGCCCCGAGCAGTTCTTC	CASSLTLGQGPEQFF
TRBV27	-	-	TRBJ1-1	TGTGCCAGCAGCTGGACACTGGAAAACACTGAAGCTTTCTTT	CASSWTLENTEAFF
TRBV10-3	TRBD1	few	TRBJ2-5	TGTGCCATCAGTTCCCGGGACAGGGATACTGAGACCCAGTACTTC	CAISSRDRDTETQYF
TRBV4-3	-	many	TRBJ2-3	TGCGCCAGCAGCCCGCAGGGTCAAGATACGCAGTATTTT	CASSPQGQDTQYF
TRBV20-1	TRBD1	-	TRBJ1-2	TGCAGTGCCGACCCGCGACAGGGTGGGACTGACTACACCTTC	CSADPRQGGTDYTF
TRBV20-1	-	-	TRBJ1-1	TGCAGTGCTGGAACCCCGGGCCCCAAAGCTTTCTTT	CSAGTPGPKAFF
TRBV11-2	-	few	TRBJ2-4	TGTGCCAGCAGCCGGTTTGCCAAAAACATTCAGTACTTC	CASSRFAKNIQYF
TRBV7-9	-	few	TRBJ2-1	TGTGCCAGCAGCTTAGGGACTTTTCGAGCCTACAATGAGCAGTTCTTC	CASSLGTFRAYNEQFF
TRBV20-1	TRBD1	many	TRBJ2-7	TGCAGTGCGGGCAGGGGGCGACCCTACGAGCAGTACTTC	CSAGRGRPYEQYF
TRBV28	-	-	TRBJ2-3	TGTGCCAGCGCCGGTACGAGAGGGTGGCCAGATACGCAGTATTTT	CASAGTRGWPDTQYF
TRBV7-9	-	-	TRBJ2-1	TGTGCCAGTAAACAGGGTGGCTACTACAATGAGCAGTTCTTC	CASKQGGYYNEQFF
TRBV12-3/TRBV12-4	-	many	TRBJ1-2	TGTGCCAGCAGTTTATCGGGGGCTGGCTACACCTTC	CASSLSGAGYTF
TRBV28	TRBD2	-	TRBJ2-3	TGTGCCAGCAGTTTATCCCTATTTACGCGGGGGAACACAGATACGCAGTATTTT	CASSLSLFTRGNTDTQYF
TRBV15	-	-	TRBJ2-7	TGTGTCACCAGCAGGGAAGGTCTAACATACGAGCAGTACTTC	CVTSREGLTYEQYF
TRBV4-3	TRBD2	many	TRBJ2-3	TGCGCCAGCAGCCAAGATGGGCTAGCGGAATACACAGATACGCAGTATTTT	CASSQDGLAEYTDTQYF
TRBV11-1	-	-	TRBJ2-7	TGTGCCAGCAGCCTCGAAGACAGGTTCTCCTACGAGCAGTACTTC	CASSLEDRFSYEQYF
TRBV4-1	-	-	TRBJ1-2	TGCGCCAGCAGCCAAAACCACCAGGCTAACTATGGCTACACCTTC	CASSQNHQANYGYTF
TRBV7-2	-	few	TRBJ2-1	TGTGCCAGCAGCTCCCGGGCCCTCAATGAGCAGTTCTTC	CASSSRALNEQFF
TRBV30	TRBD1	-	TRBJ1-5	TGTGCCTGGACCCCAGGGGGGGAATACAATAGCAATCAGCCCCAGCATTTT	CAWTPGGEYNSNQPQHF
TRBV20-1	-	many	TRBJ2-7	TGCAGTGCACCCCGGCCCCTTGGCTCCGTCGGTGGGAGCTCCTACGAGCAGTACTTC	CSAPRPLGSVGGSSYEQYF
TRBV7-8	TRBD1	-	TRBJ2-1	TGTGCCAGCAGCTTAATCCGACAGGGGGACTTCAATGAGCAGTTCTTC	CASSLIRQGDFNEQFF
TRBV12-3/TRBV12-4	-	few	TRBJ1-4	TGTGCCAGCAGTCCCGATGATTGGGGGCAGGATGAAAAACTGTTTTTT	CASSPDDWGQDEKLFF
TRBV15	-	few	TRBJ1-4	TGTGCCACCAGCAGAGAACCGAAGGGGACTAATGAAAAACTGTTTTTT	CATSREPKGTNEKLFF
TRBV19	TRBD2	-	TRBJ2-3	TGTGCCAGTAGTATAAACGGGGGGATCACAGATACGCAGTATTTT	CASSINGGITDTQYF
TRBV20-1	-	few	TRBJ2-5	TGCAGTGCTAGAGAGCCCGGTGTAGCCTTGACCCAAGAGACCCAGTACTTC	CSAREPGVALTQETQYF
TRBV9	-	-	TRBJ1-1	TGTGCCAGCAGCGTAGGTGGCCGGAATACGAACACTGAAGCTTTCTTT	CASSVGGRNTNTEAFF
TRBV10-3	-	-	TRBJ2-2	TGTGCCGTCAGGGTTGGCACCGGGGAGCTGTTTTTT	CAVRVGTGELFF
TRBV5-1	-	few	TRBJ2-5	TGCGCCTCCAACCCGGGGCAGGGACCTTACAATGAGCAGTACTTC	CASNPGQGPYNEQYF
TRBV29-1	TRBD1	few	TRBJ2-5	TGCAGCGTGAATCCGGGACAGGGGGGAAACAATGAGCAGTACTTC	CSVNPGQGGNNEQYF
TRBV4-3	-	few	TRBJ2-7	TGCGCCAGCAGCCAAGAGTTGACGGGGACCTCCTACAATGAGCAGTACTTC	CASSQELTGTSYNEQYF
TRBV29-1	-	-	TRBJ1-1	TGCAGCGCCGCGACTGAAGGGGGCACTGAAGCTTTCTTT	CSAATEGGTEAFF
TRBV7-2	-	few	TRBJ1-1	TGTGCCAGCAGATCCACAGGGAACACTGAAGCTTTCTTT	CASRSTGNTEAFF
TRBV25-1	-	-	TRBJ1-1	TGTGCCAGCACCCCCGCCGGAGGCACTGAAGCTTTCTTT	CASTPAGGTEAFF
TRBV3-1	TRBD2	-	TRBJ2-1	TGTGCCAGCAGCCAAGCGGCGGGGGGCAATGAGCAGTTCTTC	CASSQAAGGNEQFF
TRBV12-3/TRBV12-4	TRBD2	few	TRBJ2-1	TGTGCCAGCAGTTCTAGCGGGGGGACCAATGAGCAGTTCTTC	CASSSSGGTNEQFF
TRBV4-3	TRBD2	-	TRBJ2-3	TGCGCCAGCAGCCAAGATACCCCAGCGGGGGGCACAGATACGCAGTATTTT	CASSQDTPAGGTDTQYF
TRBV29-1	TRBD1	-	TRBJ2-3	TGCAGCGCTGGACAGGAGGCAACAGATACGCAGTATTTT	CSAGQEATDTQYF
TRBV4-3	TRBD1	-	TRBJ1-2	TGCGCCAGCGGTGACCCAGGGGGTGTCGGCTACACCTTC	CASGDPGGVGYTF
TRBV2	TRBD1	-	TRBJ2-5	TGTGCCAGCAGTGGGACGGACAGGGGGATGGAGACCCAGTACTTC	CASSGTDRGMETQYF
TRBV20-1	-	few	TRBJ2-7	TGCAGTGCTATTTGGGGCCCCTCCTACAATGAGCAGTACTTC	CSAIWGPSYNEQYF
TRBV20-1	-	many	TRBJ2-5	TGCAGTGCGCACACGACTAGTATCCCGGAGACCCAGTACTTC	CSAHTTSIPETQYF
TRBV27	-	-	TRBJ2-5	TGTGCCAGCCGCAAAAGTTGGCTTCAGGAGACCCAGTACTTC	CASRKSWLQETQYF
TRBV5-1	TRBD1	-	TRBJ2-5	TGCGCCAGCAGCTTGGGACCGGGACAGACGTACAATGAGCAGTACTTC	CASSLGPGQTYNEQYF
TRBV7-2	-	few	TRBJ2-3	TGTGCCAGCAGCTTAGTGAGTGACGGACAATCAGATACGCAGTATTTT	CASSLVSDGQSDTQYF
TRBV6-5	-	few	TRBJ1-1	TGTGCCAGCAGTTCCTGGGACGCGAACACTGAAGCTTTCTTT	CASSSWDANTEAFF
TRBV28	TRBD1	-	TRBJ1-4	TGTGCCAGCAGTCCATGGACAGGGACTAATGAAAAACTGTTTTTT	CASSPWTGTNEKLFF
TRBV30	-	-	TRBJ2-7	TGTGCCTGGAGTGTATTACCAGGGAAAGAGTCCCAGTACTTC	CAWSVLPGKESQYF
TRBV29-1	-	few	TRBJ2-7	TGCAGCGTTGAACCCGCCGGGAGCTACGAGCAGTACTTC	CSVEPAGSYEQYF
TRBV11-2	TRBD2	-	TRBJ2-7	TGTGCCAGCAGCTTAAGCGTACTAGCGGGGTCCTACGAGCAGTACTTC	CASSLSVLAGSYEQYF
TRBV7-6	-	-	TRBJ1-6	TGTGCCAGCAGCTTAGATGTGGGATTAAATTCACCCCTCCACTTT	CASSLDVGLNSPLHF
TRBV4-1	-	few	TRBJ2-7	TGCGCCAGCAGCCAAGATCTGGACAGATACGAGCAGTACTTC	CASSQDLDRYEQYF
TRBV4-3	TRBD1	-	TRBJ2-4	TGCGCCAGCAACCAAGATCTTGGGACAGGCAAAAACATTCAGTACTTC	CASNQDLGTGKNIQYF
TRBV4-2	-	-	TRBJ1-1	TGTGCCAGCAGCCAAGCGGGACCCCGTATTGACCAGTTGGTGAACACTGAAGCTTTCTTT	CASSQAGPRIDQLVNTEAFF